Reported below is one T cell receptor (beta chain). Its target is not known. A single record per CDR3 protein comes from TCRdb applying MiXCR to the 5' RACE reads. The sample has 300,000 to 350,000 distinct CDR3 sequences, roughly an eighth seen once; the top ten hold around 20%. This record belongs to a study of T-cell memory formation after mild COVID-19. About the study: TCR clusters were largely donor specific. Study conclusions and caveats: Contracting clones from day 15 to 85 showed balanced CD4/CD8; later expanders favored CD4+. Mainly CM and EM harbored the contracting CD4+ clones; mainly EMRA harbored the CD8+ ones.

The sequenced material came from PBMCs or a T cell subset sorted from them (not recorded which). The clonotype originates from a man aged 18 to 29 who had mild COVID-19 (a few samples of this study predate the infection). Cell type and time point are not known.

CDR3 amino acids: CASSSQDRVAFF. For the CDR3, the DNA is TGCGCCAGCAGCTCGCAGGACAGGGTTGCTTTCTTT. This chain joins TRBV5-1 and TRBJ1-1; TRBD1 aligns across 8 bases. The CDR3 spans 12 residues. Germline loops: CDR1 SGHRS, CDR2 YFSETQ. V trimming: 3 bases; J trimming: 11 bases; junction bases outside the gene matches: 6.